These T cell receptor beta chains were read from a single sample in a study of T cell responses to AZD1222 COVID-19 vaccine. Some clones are missing from TCRdb's copy, which holds only in-frame ones; the method was immunoSEQ multiplex PCR. The sample contains 100,000 or so clones, 92% of which appear only once. The material sequenced was peripheral blood, taken on day 0 of AZD1222 vaccination. These receptors came from an adult in good health. CDR3s include the opening cysteine and the closing phenylalanine or tryptophan. The D gene is left open where the match is weak. A clone size is listed for some rows: how often the clone was seen (once, few, many), or a class if it is expanded.

clone size	J gene	D gene	V gene	CDR3 length	CDR3 protein	CDR3 DNA
.	TRBJ2-7	.	TRBV27	13	CASSRQGSYEQYF	TGTGCCAGCAGTCGGCAGGGATCCTACGAGCAGTACTTC
.	TRBJ2-5	.	TRBV11-2	16	CASSLANQGSRETQYF	TGTGCCAGCAGCTTAGCCAATCAGGGATCAAGGGAGACCCAGTACTTC
.	TRBJ2-1	TRBD2	TRBV24-1	16	CATSDYLAGAVNEQFF	TGTGCCACCAGTGACTACCTAGCGGGGGCCGTTAATGAGCAGTTCTTC
.	TRBJ2-1	TRBD2	TRBV6-6	16	CASSYSLAGQNNEQFF	TGTGCCAGCAGTTACTCGCTAGCGGGACAGAACAATGAGCAGTTCTTC
.	TRBJ1-2	TRBD1	TRBV5-1	15	CASSLDRGPFYGYTF	TGCGCCAGCAGCTTGGACAGGGGGCCTTTCTATGGCTACACCTTC
.	TRBJ2-3	TRBD1	TRBV28	14	CASSLDRAGNTQYF	TGTGCCAGCAGCCTGGACAGGGCAGGTAATACGCAGTATTTT
.	TRBJ2-7	TRBD2	TRBV6-1	14	CASSENFGGVEQYF	TGTGCCAGCAGTGAGAATTTTGGGGGGGTCGAGCAGTACTTC
.	TRBJ1-5	.	TRBV28	12	CASSSLRLPQHF	TGTGCCAGCAGTTCGTTGCGGTTGCCCCAGCATTTT
.	TRBJ2-1	TRBD2	TRBV2	14	CASSPRGLANEQFF	TGTGCCAGCAGCCCCAGGGGACTAGCTAATGAGCAGTTCTTC
.	TRBJ1-6	.	TRBV6-2/TRBV6-3	14	CASSLTGSNSPLHF	TGTGCCAGCAGTCTAACAGGGTCTAATTCACCCCTCCACTTT
.	TRBJ1-6	.	TRBV2	14	CASTSTPQPVPLHF	TGTGCCAGCACAAGTACTCCACAACCCGTCCCCCTCCACTTT
.	TRBJ2-7	TRBD2	TRBV7-2	16	CASSLTTSGQIYEQYF	TGTGCCAGCAGCTTGACGACTAGCGGACAAATTTACGAGCAGTACTTC
.	TRBJ1-6	.	TRBV28	13	CASSLVWNSPLHF	TGTGCCAGCAGTTTAGTATGGAATTCACCCCTCCACTTT
.	TRBJ1-3	TRBD1	TRBV28	16	CASRLAATGDGNTIYF	TGTGCCAGCCGCCTCGCCGCGACAGGGGATGGAAACACCATATATTTT
once	TRBJ2-1	.	TRBV9	16	CASSGSGTPPYNEQFF	TGTGCCAGCAGCGGAAGCGGAACTCCTCCCTACAATGAGCAGTTCTTC
.	TRBJ1-2	.	TRBV7-8	19	CASSPGRVILGMANYGYTF	TGTGCCAGCAGCCCAGGCAGGGTAATTTTGGGGATGGCTAACTATGGCTACACCTTC
.	TRBJ2-7	TRBD1	TRBV7-9	14	CASSSDRVVDEQYF	TGTGCCAGCAGCTCAGACAGGGTTGTTGACGAGCAGTACTTC
.	TRBJ2-1	TRBD1	TRBV30	18	CAWSVLIGGHSSYNEQFF	TGTGCCTGGAGTGTACTTATAGGGGGCCACAGCTCCTACAATGAGCAGTTCTTC
.	TRBJ2-1	.	TRBV5-8	17	CASSRDRQSGVYNEQFF	TGTGCCAGCAGCCGGGATAGACAGTCCGGTGTCTACAATGAGCAGTTCTTC
.	TRBJ1-1	TRBD1	TRBV5-1	14	CASRSGGVSTEAFF	TGCGCCAGCAGGTCAGGGGGCGTTAGCACTGAAGCTTTCTTT
.	TRBJ2-2	.	TRBV10-3	13	CATWTDEAGELFF	TGTGCCACTTGGACAGACGAGGCCGGGGAGCTGTTTTTT
.	TRBJ2-7	.	TRBV29-1	12	CSVGLGTYEQYF	TGCAGCGTTGGTCTAGGGACCTACGAGCAGTACTTC
.	TRBJ1-1	TRBD1	TRBV27	13	CATYKTGGTEAFF	TGTGCCACTTACAAGACAGGGGGCACTGAAGCTTTCTTT
.	TRBJ2-5	.	TRBV12-5	15	CASGLALRWVETQYF	TGTGCTAGTGGTTTGGCCCTAAGATGGGTTGAGACCCAGTACTTC
.	TRBJ2-2	.	TRBV3-1/TRBV3-2	14	CASSQVKTSGELFF	TGTGCCAGCAGCCAAGTAAAGACCTCCGGGGAGCTGTTTTTT
.	TRBJ2-2	TRBD1	TRBV29-1	13	CSADRGGTGELFF	TGCAGCGCGGACAGGGGAGGAACCGGGGAGCTGTTTTTT
.	TRBJ2-7	TRBD1	TRBV7-3	14	CASSTRQGPYEQYF	TGTGCCAGCAGCACCCGACAGGGTCCCTACGAGCAGTACTTC
.	TRBJ1-3	TRBD1	TRBV2	15	CASSVDRRSGNTIYF	TGTGCCAGCAGTGTGGACAGGCGGTCTGGAAACACCATATATTTT
.	TRBJ2-2	.	TRBV5-1	16	CASSLDGPGNTGELFF	TGCGCCAGCAGCTTGGACGGGCCCGGGAACACCGGGGAGCTGTTTTTT
.	TRBJ1-4	TRBD1	TRBV13	15	CASRLQGAVREKLFF	TGTGCCAGCAGACTACAGGGGGCGGTCCGGGAAAAACTGTTTTTT
.	TRBJ1-5	.	TRBV19	17	CASSTIGGGMSNQPQHF	TGTGCCAGTAGTACCATTGGGGGCGGAATGAGCAATCAGCCCCAGCATTTT
.	TRBJ2-7	TRBD1	TRBV30	15	CAWGTGTGDGYEQYF	TGTGCCTGGGGGACCGGGACAGGGGATGGCTACGAGCAGTACTTC